This T cell receptor beta chain came from a study of blood T cell repertoires in COVID-19. Study overall: Both acute and convalescent COVID-19 samples were obtained from the United States, Italy and Spain. T cells, B-cell-depleted T cells, or PBMCs supplied cDNA or gDNA.

Per germline, CDR1 MNHNY and CDR2 SVGAGI (reference sequence). V lost 6 bases and J lost 7, with 15 bases in between. This CDR3 comprises 13 residues. As handled by the study authors: Amplified reference gene primers provided the basis for estimating nucleated cell counts. Repertoires were generated with immunoSEQ multiplex PCR, while TCRdb's copy carries only in-frame clones and drops some. That table gives V, J and clone size, and the DNA gave D and trimming. The sample yields about 230,000 clones, about 84% seen once. The sequence was collected from a woman over 75 with acute or convalescent COVID-19. The chain couples TRBV6-6 to TRBJ1-2; D unclear. The specimen was peripheral blood. CDR3 nucleotides: TGTGCCAGCAGCCTCGGACGGGAAAGTGGCTACACCTTC. It translates to CASSLGRESGYTF.